The clone carrying this T cell receptor beta chain showed up just once. This record belongs to a study of CD8 T cells in Susac syndrome. The CD8+ and CD4+ T cells were negatively isolated, with the TEMRA cells enriched by FACS. Random-hexamer reverse transcription was applied to about 0.45 to 1 ug RNA. TCRdb re-called the immunoSEQ multiplex PCR reads through MiXCR, storing one row per CDR3 protein. The table has approximately 77,000 distinct CDR3 sequences, about 92% seen once; the top ten hold around 0.57%. CDR1 and CDR2 from the germline V gene are SGHAT and FQNNGV. The germline V and J ends were trimmed by 0 bases and 7 bases, with 6 bases remaining between them. The CDR3 is 12 amino acids.

The chain couples TRBV11-2 to TRBJ1-2, with D possibly TRBD1 on 5 matching bases. Source material: CD4+ T cells from PBMCs. The origin of this receptor is a human donor with Susac syndrome. The DNA of the CDR3 is TGTGCCAGCAGCTTAGACAGGGTTGGCTACACCTTC. Its translation: CASSLDRVGYTF.